This TCR beta chain was sequenced for a study of T cells in localized non-small cell lung cancer. Assay used: immunoSEQ multiplex PCR; TCRdb lists only in-frame clones, some missing. The sample lists 45,000 to 55,000 clones; around 86% were seen once. This CDR3 has 12 amino acids. V was cut by 6 bases and J by 7 bases, with 10 bases left in between. CDR1 SNHLY and CDR2 FYNNEI come from the germline V gene. This clone came up a few times. This TCR was sampled from a male donor at least 60 years old with stage III squamous cell lung carcinoma. J is TRBJ1-5 and V is TRBV2; D gene uncertain. The sequences come from peripheral blood, collected before any cancer treatment. CDR3 in DNA: TGTGCCAGCAGGACCCTTGGCCAGCCCCAGCATTTT. Its protein is CASRTLGQPQHF.